This record concerns one T cell receptor beta chain sequence. Its antigen is not known. CDR1 is SGHDT and CDR2 is YYEEEE in the germline V gene. V was trimmed by 0 bases and J by 5 bases, leaving 3 bases between them. The CDR3 is 11 amino acids. The data were taken from a study of T cell responses to AZD1222 COVID-19 vaccine. Whole-study findings and limits: The CD4 TCRs associated with vaccination extended across spike and predominated at 160-218 and 743-854.

The protocol was immunoSEQ multiplex PCR, while the TCRdb copy is restricted to in-frame clones and leaves out a portion. The table lists 200,000 or so clones, about 93% of them singletons. Specimen: peripheral blood, collected 28 days after the second AZD1222 dose. This chain links TRBV5-6 with TRBJ2-7; D is unclear. This sequence originates from an adult who received the AZD1222 COVID-19 vaccine. Here the CDR3 DNA reads TGTGCCAGCAGCTTGGGCCACGAGCAGTACTTC. This sequence encodes CASSLGHEQYF. The entire variable domain, with the rest obtained from reference TRBV5-6 and TRBJ2-7, is as follows: DAGVTQSPTHLIKTRGQQVTLRCSPKSGHDTVSWYQQALGQGPQFIFQYYEEEERQRGNFPDRFSGHQFPNYSSELNVNALLLGDSALYLCASSLGHEQYFGPGTRLTVT.